These 22 T cell receptor beta chains were sequenced from one sample in a study of shared clonotypes between healthy human individuals. The method was immunoSEQ multiplex PCR; TCRdb's version includes in-frame clones alone and lacks a portion of them. This sample has about 2.1 million clones; about 93% occur once, and the top ten carry more than 1.5%. Naive CD8 isolation took CD45RO-negative cells positively selected for CCR7 and excluded terminally differentiated effector memory CD45RA+ cells. The specimen was naive CD8+ T cells from PBMCs. Receptors originate from a man between 18 and 35 years old in good health. Some clones in this sample may be carry-over from other donors' samples.

The chain couples TRBV7-8 to TRBJ1-2, with TRBD1 as a possible D gene (5 bases). Looked up from germline, CDR1 is SGHVS and CDR2 is FQNEAQ. Trimming shortened V by 2 bases and J by 8 bases, and 12 bases separated the two germline ends. CDR3 length equals 13 residues. Here the CDR3 DNA reads TGTGCCAGCAGCTTAAGCCCTAGGGACGGCTACACCTTC. It specifies CASSLSPRDGYTF. The full variable domain, in which reference TRBV7-8 and TRBJ1-2 provide the parts outside the CDR3, is GAGVSQSPRYKVAKRGQDVALRCDPISGHVSLFWYQQALGQGPEFLTYFQNEAQLDKSGLPSDRFFAERPEGSVSTLKIQRTQQEDSAVYLCASSLSPRDGYTFGSGTRLTVV.

The CDR3 is CASSMASREQFF. The CDR3 DNA reads as TGTGCCAGCAGTATGGCCTCCCGGGAGCAGTTCTTC. This chain joins TRBV27 and TRBJ2-1; D is ambiguous. V lost 5 bases and J lost 10, with 12 bases in between. The CDR3 is made up of 12 amino acids. Germline V gene data show CDR1 as MNHEY and CDR2 as SMNVEV (reference sequence).

This chain connects TRBV19 to TRBJ2-1, with 10 bases lining up with TRBD2. The CDR3 length is 16 residues. Trimming took 1 base from V and 3 from J; bases not matched to a gene: 3. Germline-derived CDR1 and CDR2 are LNHDA and SQIVND (reference sequence). For the CDR3, the DNA is TGTGCCAGTAGTATAGGTAGCGGGAGGCTCTACAATGAGCAGTTCTTC. Its translation is CASSIGSGRLYNEQFF.

This chain uses TRBV4-3 with TRBJ2-2, with D perhaps matching TRBD1 (5 bases). The CDR3 sequence is 15 residues long. Trimming cost V 0 bases and J 5 bases, with 10 bases left between them. Germline V CDR1 and CDR2: LGHNA, YSLEER. The CDR3 spells CASSQDWRQTGELFF. The CDR3 nucleotides read TGCGCCAGCAGCCAAGATTGGCGACAGACCGGGGAGCTGTTTTTT.

The V and J genes are TRBV7-6 and TRBJ2-2, with 7 bases fitting TRBD1. The length of the CDR3 is 15 residues. Germline CDR1 SGHVS, CDR2 FNYEAQ. V trimming: 5 bases; J trimming: 3 bases; junction bases outside the gene matches: 6. CDR3 region: CASSGVQGHTGELFF. For the CDR3, the DNA is TGTGCCAGCAGCGGAGTACAGGGGCACACCGGGGAGCTGTTTTTT.

This chain links TRBV5-1 with TRBJ2-7; D tentatively reads TRBD1 or TRBD2 (5 bases each). Germline assignment: CDR1 SGHRS and CDR2 YFSETQ. The CDR3 runs 17 residues. V lost 3 bases and J lost 3, with 22 bases in between. CDR3 in DNA: TGCGCCAGCAGCTCAATTGGGGATACGGGGCGAAACTACGAGCAGTACTTC. It encodes CASSSIGDTGRNYEQYF.

The V and J genes are TRBV5-6 and TRBJ2-3; 11 positions agree with TRBD2. V dropped 3 bases and J dropped 2; count of bases not matched to a gene: 5. The CDR3 length is 16 residues. The germline V gene encodes CDR1 SGHDT and CDR2 YYEEEE. CDR3 residues: CASSWGTSGFTDTQYF. CDR3 DNA: TGTGCCAGCAGCTGGGGGACTAGCGGTTTCACAGATACGCAGTATTTT.

The genes are TRBV28 and TRBJ2-1, with 9 positions matching TRBD1. This CDR3 has 17 residues. V lost 1 base, J lost 2 bases, and 6 bases stayed unmatched. The germline V gene encodes CDR1 MDHEN and CDR2 SYDVKM. DNA for the CDR3: TGTGCCAGCAGTTTATTGGGGGGACAGGGCCCCTACAATGAGCAGTTCTTC. Protein sequence: CASSLLGGQGPYNEQFF.

The chain uses TRBV6-5 and TRBJ2-5; D might be TRBD1 (6 bases). The V and J ends lost 6 bases and 14 bases respectively, with 16 bases between them. This CDR3 has 11 residues. Germline V gene data show CDR1 as MNHEY and CDR2 as SVGAGI. CDR3 region: CASRDGTRGYF. As DNA, the CDR3 is TGTGCCAGCAGGGACGGGACACGGGGATACTTC.

This chain uses TRBV30 with TRBJ2-1; D might be TRBD1 (6 bases). The germline V and J ends were trimmed by 1 base and 6 bases, with 10 bases remaining between them. Looked up from germline, CDR1 is GTSNPN and CDR2 is SVGIG (reference sequence). The CDR3 covers 13 residues. This chain's CDR3 is CAWSDTGPNEQFF. The CDR3 DNA follows: TGTGCCTGGAGTGACACAGGGCCCAATGAGCAGTTCTTC.

The chain carries TRBV7-2 and TRBJ2-7; TRBD2 is a possible D gene (5 bases). CDR3 length equals 12 residues. V shed 5 bases and J shed 2 bases, with 7 bases lying between them. Germline V gene data show CDR1 as SGHTA and CDR2 as FQGNSA. CDR3 DNA sequence: TGTGCCAGCAGCGCGAGGGCCTACGAGCAGTACTTC. It encodes CASSARAYEQYF.

This chain joins TRBV2 and TRBJ2-3; D remains unclear. The CDR3 is 16 residues long. Germline V CDR1 and CDR2: SNHLY, FYNNEI. The V and J ends lost 3 bases and 2 bases respectively, with 15 bases between them. CDR3 sequence: CASSDLFLAATDTQYF. CDR3 DNA: TGTGCCAGCAGTGACCTCTTCTTGGCGGCCACAGATACGCAGTATTTT.

This clone was seen more than once but under ten times. The chain carries TRBV9 and TRBJ1-5; D unresolved. V dropped 4 bases and J dropped 7 bases, with 12 bases sitting between them. The CDR3 runs 13 residues. The germline CDR1 and CDR2 sequences are SGDLS and YYNGEE. CDR3 amino acids: CASSPGVLQPQHF. The CDR3 DNA reads as TGTGCCAGCAGCCCGGGAGTCTTACAGCCCCAGCATTTT.

The chain is built from TRBV7-9 and TRBJ2-1; D unclear. Germline loops: CDR1 SEHNR, CDR2 FQNEAQ (reference sequence). The CDR3 sequence is 16 residues long. The V end lost 1 base, the J end lost 1 base, and 11 bases lay between the germline ends. This CDR3 is CASSLGWDGSYNEQFF. The CDR3, as DNA: TGTGCCAGCAGCTTAGGATGGGATGGGTCCTACAATGAGCAGTTCTTC.

The chain joins TRBV5-5 to TRBJ2-7, with a possible D match to TRBD1 (5 bases). V was trimmed by 0 bases and J by 4 bases, leaving 17 bases between them. CDR3 length: 16 residues. From germline, CDR1 is SGHKS and CDR2 YYEKEE (reference sequence). CDR3 in amino acids: CASSLEMGLVGYEQYF. Written as DNA, the CDR3 is TGTGCCAGCAGCTTGGAGATGGGGCTGGTTGGGTACGAGCAGTACTTC. Using reference TRBV5-5 and TRBJ2-7 for the parts outside the CDR3, the full variable domain is DAGVTQSPTHLIKTRGQQVTLRCSPISGHKSVSWYQQVLGQGPQFIFQYYEKEERGRGNFPDRFSARQFPNYSSELNVNALLLGDSALYLCASSLEMGLVGYEQYFGPGTRLTVT.

The genes are TRBV28 and TRBJ2-5; 8 nucleotides agree with TRBD1. The J call is in doubt because the DNA end fits TRBJ2-7 better. CDR1 and CDR2 from the germline V gene are MDHEN and SYDVKM. The CDR3 is made up of 14 amino acids. The CDR3 region has the DNA TGTGCCAGCAGTGAGACAGGGGACGGGAACGAGCAGTACTTC. This translates into CASSETGDGNEQYF.

This clone was found a few times. The chain carries TRBV6-5 and TRBJ1-1; maybe TRBD1 (5 bases). Germline V gene data show CDR1 as MNHEY and CDR2 as SVGAGI. This CDR3 is built from 14 residues. V lost 0 bases and J lost 4, with 9 bases in between. CDR3 protein: CASSYSAGPTEAFF. The CDR3 nucleotides read TGTGCCAGCAGTTACTCCGCAGGGCCCACTGAAGCTTTCTTT.

The V call is TRBV4-2, the J call TRBJ2-7; the D gene is possibly TRBD2 (5 bases). V lost 2 bases to trimming and J lost 0 bases, with 14 bases between them. The CDR3 spans 16 residues. Germline V gene sequence: CDR1 LGHNA, CDR2 YNFKEQ. The CDR3 protein is CASSQSSRDTSYEQYF. Written as DNA, the CDR3 is TGTGCCAGCAGCCAATCAAGCCGGGATACCTCCTACGAGCAGTACTTC.

The V and J genes are TRBV5-6 and TRBJ2-3; TRBD1 matches 9 bases. The CDR3 is 16 residues long. The germline gives CDR1 SGHDT, CDR2 YYEEEE. Trimming removed 0 bases from V and 3 bases from J; junction bases left unmatched: 5. CDR3 nucleotides: TGTGCCAGCAGCTTGGCCGGGACAGGGAGGACAGATACGCAGTATTTT. Amino acid sequence: CASSLAGTGRTDTQYF.

The CDR3 is CASSLIGQLPQETQYF. CDR3 bases: TGTGCCAGCAGTCTTATTGGACAGCTCCCACAAGAGACCCAGTACTTC. The chain uses TRBV2 and TRBJ2-5, with a tentative D call TRBD1 (6 bases). The CDR3 consists of 16 residues. The germline CDR1 and CDR2 sequences are SNHLY and FYNNEI. Trimming took off 5 bases at V and 2 bases at J, with 18 bases between the two ends.

For the CDR3, the DNA is TGCGCCAGCAGCCAAGTAACAGGGGATGGTCAGCCCCAGCATTTT. This translates into CASSQVTGDGQPQHF. V and J are TRBV4-1 and TRBJ1-5; TRBD1 agrees at 7 bases. CDR1 MGHRA and CDR2 YSYEKL come from the germline V gene. The CDR3 runs 15 residues. The V and J ends lost 1 base and 6 bases, in that order; junction bases with no gene match: 6.

The chain joins TRBV7-2 to TRBJ2-1; D unresolved. There are 12 residues in the CDR3. V was trimmed by 1 base and J by 10 bases, leaving 8 bases between them. Germline V gene lookup returns CDR1 SGHTA and CDR2 FQGNSA. The CDR3 is CASSLVPPEQFF. In DNA, the CDR3 is TGTGCCAGCAGCTTAGTGCCCCCGGAGCAGTTCTTC.